This is a list of T cell receptor beta chains from one sample in a study of T cell repertoires in cytomegalovirus infection. What these receptors recognize is not known. A single record per CDR3 protein comes from TCRdb applying MiXCR to the reads. The sample shows about 280,000 distinct CDR3 sequences, around 20% of them seen only once. The sequencing used cultured PBMCs, collected from culture after CMV antigen stimulation. The receptors were sampled from a human donor in good health (CMV status not recorded). Some clones in this sample may be carry-over from other donors' samples. The CDR3 runs from the conserved cysteine through the conserved F or W. A D gene is named only where the DNA matches it firmly. Size is stated for part of the rows, as once, few or many counts, or as a class when the clone is expanded.

d_call: NA; v_call: TRBV11-2; clone_size: few; j_call: TRBJ1-2; cdr3_nt: TGTGCCAGCGGATATTCCGGGACAAAAGGTGGCTACACCTTC; cdr3_aa: CASGYSGTKGGYTF
d_call: NA; v_call: TRBV7-9; clone_size: many; j_call: TRBJ2-3; cdr3_nt: TGTGCCAGCAGCTTAGGCCCCTCTGCGGGCTCCACAGATACGCAGTATTTT; cdr3_aa: CASSLGPSAGSTDTQYF
d_call: TRBD2; v_call: TRBV19; clone_size: NA; j_call: TRBJ2-7; cdr3_nt: TGTGCCAGTAGTCCCCGGGAGGGGTACGAGCAGTACTTC; cdr3_aa: CASSPREGYEQYF
d_call: NA; v_call: TRBV7-2; clone_size: many; j_call: TRBJ2-1; cdr3_nt: TGTGCCAGCAGCACTGACCAGTACAATGAGCAGTTCTTC; cdr3_aa: CASSTDQYNEQFF
d_call: NA; v_call: TRBV29-1; clone_size: NA; j_call: TRBJ1-5; cdr3_nt: TGCAGCCCAGGGAGGAGGGATAGCAATCAGCCCCAGCATTTT; cdr3_aa: CSPGRRDSNQPQHF
d_call: NA; v_call: TRBV9; clone_size: NA; j_call: TRBJ1-2; cdr3_nt: TGTGCCAGCAGCGGAGGACTAGGCGCGGGGTGGCTCTACACCTTC; cdr3_aa: CASSGGLGAGWLYTF
d_call: NA; v_call: TRBV6-2/TRBV6-3; clone_size: few; j_call: TRBJ1-5; cdr3_nt: TGTGCCAGCAGTATTGGGGGGGCCAGCAATCAGCCCCAGCATTTT; cdr3_aa: CASSIGGASNQPQHF
d_call: NA; v_call: TRBV7-2; clone_size: many; j_call: TRBJ1-1; cdr3_nt: TGTGCCAGCAGCTACACGGTCGGTGGCACTGAAGCTTTCTTT; cdr3_aa: CASSYTVGGTEAFF
d_call: NA; v_call: TRBV12-3/TRBV12-4; clone_size: few; j_call: TRBJ1-2; cdr3_nt: TGTGCCAGCAGTCGGGACGCCGGCTATGGCTACACCTTC; cdr3_aa: CASSRDAGYGYTF
d_call: TRBD1; v_call: TRBV7-9; clone_size: NA; j_call: TRBJ1-4; cdr3_nt: TGTGCCAGCAGCTTTTCAGGGGGAGGCGAAAAACTGTTTTTT; cdr3_aa: CASSFSGGGEKLFF
d_call: NA; v_call: TRBV4-3; clone_size: NA; j_call: TRBJ2-5; cdr3_nt: TGCGCCAGCAGCCAAGAGTTCGTCTGGACAGAGTACCAAGAGACCCAGTACTTC; cdr3_aa: CASSQEFVWTEYQETQYF
d_call: NA; v_call: TRBV10-3; clone_size: few; j_call: TRBJ2-3; cdr3_nt: TGTGCCATCAGGGACGGACCCACAGATACGCAGTATTTT; cdr3_aa: CAIRDGPTDTQYF
d_call: NA; v_call: TRBV7-2; clone_size: many; j_call: TRBJ2-5; cdr3_nt: TGTGCCAGCAGCCCCGACGGGGGCAAGGGGGAGACCCAGTACTTC; cdr3_aa: CASSPDGGKGETQYF
d_call: TRBD1; v_call: TRBV6-6; clone_size: NA; j_call: TRBJ1-5; cdr3_nt: TGTGCCAGCACCCAACAGGGGGCCAATCAGCCCCAGCATTTT; cdr3_aa: CASTQQGANQPQHF
d_call: NA; v_call: TRBV4-1; clone_size: many; j_call: TRBJ1-1; cdr3_nt: TGCGCCAGCAGCCATCTCGGGGAATGGCAGGCCTTCGAAGCGAGAAACACTGAAGCTTTCTTT; cdr3_aa: CASSHLGEWQAFEARNTEAFF
d_call: TRBD2; v_call: TRBV7-2; clone_size: many; j_call: TRBJ2-3; cdr3_nt: TGTGCCAGCGAGCGGGAGGCCCCAGAGAGGACAGATACGCAGTATTTT; cdr3_aa: CASEREAPERTDTQYF
d_call: TRBD2; v_call: TRBV6-2/TRBV6-3; clone_size: NA; j_call: TRBJ2-3; cdr3_nt: TGTGCCAGCAGTTACTCGCAGCGGGAGGGCCCCAAAGATACGCAGTATTTT; cdr3_aa: CASSYSQREGPKDTQYF
d_call: TRBD2; v_call: TRBV6-5; clone_size: few; j_call: TRBJ2-7; cdr3_nt: TGTGCCAGCAGTAGAGGCGGGAGGGCCTACGAGCAGTACTTC; cdr3_aa: CASSRGGRAYEQYF
d_call: TRBD2; v_call: TRBV7-2; clone_size: many; j_call: TRBJ2-5; cdr3_nt: TGTGCCAGCAGCCTCTTCTCTAGCGGGAGGGCCGCGGGAGGGACCCAGTACTTC; cdr3_aa: CASSLFSSGRAAGGTQYF
d_call: NA; v_call: TRBV24-1; clone_size: NA; j_call: TRBJ1-2; cdr3_nt: TGTGCCACCAGAAGGGGAGGCTACACCTTC; cdr3_aa: CATRRGGYTF
d_call: TRBD1; v_call: TRBV7-9; clone_size: many; j_call: TRBJ1-1; cdr3_nt: TGTGCCAGCACAGGACAGGAACAAACGAACACTGAAGCTTTCTTT; cdr3_aa: CASTGQEQTNTEAFF
d_call: NA; v_call: TRBV7-2; clone_size: NA; j_call: TRBJ1-2; cdr3_nt: TGTGCCAGCAGCTTAGCCAGGGCCTATGGCTACACCTTC; cdr3_aa: CASSLARAYGYTF
d_call: TRBD2; v_call: TRBV4-1; clone_size: many; j_call: TRBJ2-7; cdr3_nt: TGCGCCAGCAGCCAAGGGGGAGGGATCCGATACGAGCAGTACTTC; cdr3_aa: CASSQGGGIRYEQYF
d_call: TRBD1; v_call: TRBV2; clone_size: NA; j_call: TRBJ2-4; cdr3_nt: TGTGCCAGCAGGCCACAGGGGCCGGGGTATTTGGCCAAAAACATTCAGTACTTC; cdr3_aa: CASRPQGPGYLAKNIQYF
d_call: NA; v_call: TRBV7-2; clone_size: many; j_call: TRBJ2-7; cdr3_nt: TGTGCCAGCAGCCAAGGACGGGGGATCGAGCAGTACTTC; cdr3_aa: CASSQGRGIEQYF
d_call: TRBD1; v_call: TRBV6-1; clone_size: many; j_call: TRBJ1-1; cdr3_nt: TGTGCCAGCAAGGGACAGGCTGTGTTATTTACTGAAGCTTTCTTT; cdr3_aa: CASKGQAVLFTEAFF
d_call: TRBD1; v_call: TRBV7-2; clone_size: many; j_call: TRBJ1-6; cdr3_nt: TGTGCCAGCACCCTTCGGACAGGGTCTAATTCACCCCTCCACTTT; cdr3_aa: CASTLRTGSNSPLHF
d_call: TRBD1; v_call: TRBV20-1; clone_size: NA; j_call: TRBJ2-5; cdr3_nt: TGCAGTGCTCGACAGGGAAAGGGGCAAGAGACCCAGTACTTC; cdr3_aa: CSARQGKGQETQYF
d_call: NA; v_call: TRBV28; clone_size: NA; j_call: TRBJ2-7; cdr3_nt: TGTGCCAGCAGCGGGGCTTCCTACGAGCAGTACTTC; cdr3_aa: CASSGASYEQYF
d_call: TRBD1; v_call: TRBV12-3/TRBV12-4; clone_size: NA; j_call: TRBJ2-7; cdr3_nt: TGTGCCAGCAGTTCCCGGGACAGGGTCTACGAGCAGTACTTC; cdr3_aa: CASSSRDRVYEQYF
d_call: NA; v_call: TRBV20-1; clone_size: NA; j_call: TRBJ2-1; cdr3_nt: TGCAGTGCTGTGAGGGGACCTCACAATGAGCAGTTCTTC; cdr3_aa: CSAVRGPHNEQFF
d_call: NA; v_call: TRBV29-1; clone_size: NA; j_call: TRBJ1-2; cdr3_nt: TGCAGCGTTGGAATAGCAGCTACCCAAGCTAACTATGGCTACACCTTC; cdr3_aa: CSVGIAATQANYGYTF
d_call: TRBD1; v_call: TRBV25-1; clone_size: few; j_call: TRBJ1-3; cdr3_nt: TGTGCCAGCTCGACAGGGGTCGGAAACACCATATATTTT; cdr3_aa: CASSTGVGNTIYF
d_call: NA; v_call: TRBV11-2; clone_size: NA; j_call: TRBJ2-1; cdr3_nt: TGTGCCAGCAGCCCCAGGGTAGCGGAGTACAATGAGCAGTTCTTC; cdr3_aa: CASSPRVAEYNEQFF
d_call: TRBD2; v_call: TRBV7-9; clone_size: NA; j_call: TRBJ2-5; cdr3_nt: TGTGCCAGCAGCTTAAATGGCGCTAGCGGGAGCCTCGAGACCCAGTACTTC; cdr3_aa: CASSLNGASGSLETQYF
d_call: TRBD2; v_call: TRBV6-1; clone_size: NA; j_call: TRBJ2-1; cdr3_nt: TGTGCCTCACGACCCGCTAGCGGGAGTTACAATGAGCAGTTCTTC; cdr3_aa: CASRPASGSYNEQFF
d_call: NA; v_call: TRBV12-3/TRBV12-4; clone_size: NA; j_call: TRBJ1-2; cdr3_nt: TGTGCCAGCAGCTCCCCCGGCCGGAGTTTTTATGGCTACACCTTC; cdr3_aa: CASSSPGRSFYGYTF